Included here is one T cell receptor beta chain sequence, with context. Its matching antigen is unknown. The CDR3 has 15 amino acids. CDR1 and CDR2 from the germline V gene are GTSNPN and SVGIG (reference sequence). The germline V and J ends were trimmed by 0 bases and 1 base, with 12 bases remaining between them. This specimen belongs to a study of radiotherapy plus CTLA-4 blockade in lung cancer. Study information: Disease control was achieved by 31% of patients, and objective responses by less than 20%. Findings of the study overall: Clones derived from tumor TCRs expanded in blood after radiotherapy plus ipilimumab.

The table came from immunoSEQ multiplex PCR; TCRdb's copy has only in-frame clones and leaves some out. The sample shows 40,000 to 45,000 clones, 75% of them seen only once. In chemo-refractory metastatic non-small-cell lung cancer, patients got ipilimumab CTLA-4 blockade together with focal radiation. This receptor was obtained from a human donor with non-small cell lung cancer who had stable disease on radiotherapy plus ipilimumab. This chain connects TRBV30 to TRBJ1-1; D remains ambiguous. Here the sequenced sample was peripheral blood, taken from a patient treated with radiotherapy plus ipilimumab. For the CDR3, the DNA is TGTGCCTGGAGTGTAGGAGGTCGGAGGAACACTGAAGCTTTCTTT. This translates into CAWSVGGRRNTEAFF.